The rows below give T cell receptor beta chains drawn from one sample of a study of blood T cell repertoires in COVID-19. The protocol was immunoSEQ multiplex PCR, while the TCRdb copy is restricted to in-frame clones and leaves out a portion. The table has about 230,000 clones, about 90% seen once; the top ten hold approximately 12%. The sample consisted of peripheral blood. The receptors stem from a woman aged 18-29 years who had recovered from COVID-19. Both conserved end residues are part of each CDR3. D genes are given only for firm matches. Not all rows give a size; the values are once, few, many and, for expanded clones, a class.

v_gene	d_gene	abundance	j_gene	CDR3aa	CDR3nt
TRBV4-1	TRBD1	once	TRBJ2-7	CASSPHGQGANYEQYF	TGCGCCAGCAGCCCCCACGGACAGGGGGCAAACTACGAGCAGTACTTC
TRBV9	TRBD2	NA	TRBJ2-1	CASSVGFALAGGRYNEQFF	TGTGCCAGCAGCGTAGGATTCGCCCTAGCGGGAGGGCGCTACAATGAGCAGTTCTTC
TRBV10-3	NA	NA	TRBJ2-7	CAISEAQVTHEQYF	TGTGCCATCAGTGAGGCACAGGTGACCCACGAGCAGTACTTC
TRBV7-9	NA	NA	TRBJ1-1	CASSPLTGMNTEAFF	TGTGCCAGCAGCCCCCTGACAGGAATGAACACTGAAGCTTTCTTT
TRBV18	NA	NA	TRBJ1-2	CASSPEQGNYGYTF	TGTGCCAGCTCACCTGAACAGGGCAACTATGGCTACACCTTC
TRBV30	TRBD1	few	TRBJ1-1	CAWRGGTGQNTEAFF	TGTGCCTGGAGGGGAGGGACAGGGCAGAACACTGAAGCTTTCTTT
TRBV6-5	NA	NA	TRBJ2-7	CASRRQESSYEQYF	TGTGCCAGCAGACGACAGGAGAGCTCCTACGAGCAGTACTTC
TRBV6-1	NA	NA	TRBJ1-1	CASSESIFEAFF	TGTGCCAGCAGTGAATCTATATTTGAAGCTTTCTTT
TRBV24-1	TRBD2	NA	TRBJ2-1	CATSEAGVGYNEQFF	TGTGCCACCAGTGAAGCGGGAGTGGGTTACAATGAGCAGTTCTTC
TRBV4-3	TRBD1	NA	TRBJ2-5	CASSQDFGQGRETQYF	TGCGCCAGCAGCCAAGATTTCGGACAGGGTAGAGAGACCCAGTACTTC
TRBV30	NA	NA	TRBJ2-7	CAWRDITSYEQYF	TGTGCCTGGAGGGACATAACCTCCTACGAGCAGTACTTC
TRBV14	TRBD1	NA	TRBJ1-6	CASSHRQGGSPLHF	TGTGCCAGCAGCCACCGACAGGGGGGATCACCCCTCCACTTT
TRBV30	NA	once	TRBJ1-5	CAWSSKTGGHKPQHF	TGTGCCTGGAGCTCTAAGACCGGGGGTCATAAGCCCCAGCATTTT
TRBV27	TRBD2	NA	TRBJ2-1	CASSLGLAAGNEQFF	TGTGCCAGCAGTTTAGGACTAGCGGCAGGAAATGAGCAGTTCTTC
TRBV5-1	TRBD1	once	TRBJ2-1	CASSLGQGSGYNEQFF	TGCGCCAGCAGCTTGGGACAGGGTTCGGGGTACAATGAGCAGTTCTTC
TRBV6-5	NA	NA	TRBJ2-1	CASSYLNYNEQFF	TGTGCCAGCAGTTACCTTAACTACAATGAGCAGTTCTTC
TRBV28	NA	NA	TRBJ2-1	CASSLAGVWHNEQFF	TGTGCCAGCAGTCTTGCCGGGGTCTGGCACAATGAGCAGTTCTTC
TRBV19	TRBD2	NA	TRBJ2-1	CASSRVAGDNEQFF	TGTGCCAGTAGTAGGGTAGCGGGAGACAATGAGCAGTTCTTC
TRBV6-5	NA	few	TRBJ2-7	CATQTTYEQYF	TGTGCCACCCAAACTACCTACGAGCAGTACTTC
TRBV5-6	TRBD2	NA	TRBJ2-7	CASSEDGTTLAYEQYF	TGTGCCAGCAGCGAAGACGGGACTACATTGGCCTACGAGCAGTACTTC
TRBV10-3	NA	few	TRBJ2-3	CAIRRDWAGDTQYF	TGTGCCATCCGAAGAGACTGGGCGGGGGATACGCAGTATTTT
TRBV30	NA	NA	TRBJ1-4	CAWSGRQAPEKLFF	TGTGCCTGGAGTGGCCGACAGGCGCCCGAAAAACTGTTTTTT
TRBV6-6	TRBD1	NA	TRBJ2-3	CASKDRDRGSDTQYF	TGTGCCAGCAAAGACCGGGACAGGGGTTCCGATACGCAGTATTTT
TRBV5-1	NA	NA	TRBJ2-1	CASREGESTYNEQFF	TGCGCCAGCAGAGAGGGTGAATCAACCTACAATGAGCAGTTCTTC
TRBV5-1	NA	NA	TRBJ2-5	CASRDSRYLDF	TGCGCCAGCAGGGACAGCAGGTACCTCGACTTC
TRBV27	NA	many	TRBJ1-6	CASSSLPAGSPLHF	TGTGCCAGCAGTTCGTTACCCGCGGGTTCACCCCTCCACTTT
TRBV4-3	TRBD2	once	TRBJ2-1	CASSQGDRDYLRMNEQFF	TGCGCCAGCAGCCAAGGGGACCGGGACTACCTGAGGATGAATGAGCAGTTCTTC
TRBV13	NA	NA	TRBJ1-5	CASSLQGSNQPQHF	TGTGCCAGCAGCTTGCAGGGCAGCAATCAGCCCCAGCATTTT
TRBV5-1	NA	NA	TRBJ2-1	CASSLWGEVYNEQFF	TGCGCCAGCAGCTTGTGGGGGGAAGTCTACAATGAGCAGTTCTTC
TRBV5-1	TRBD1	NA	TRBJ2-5	CASSRGTGAGETQYF	TGCGCCAGCAGCCGGGGGACAGGGGCGGGAGAGACCCAGTACTTC
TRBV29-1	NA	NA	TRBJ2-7	CSVEVGGEQYF	TGCAGCGTTGAAGTGGGAGGCGAGCAGTACTTC
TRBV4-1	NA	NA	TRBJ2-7	CASSQSRDSDYEQYF	TGCGCCAGCAGCCAAAGCCGGGACTCCGACTACGAGCAGTACTTC
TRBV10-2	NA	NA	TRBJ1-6	CASSEDLNSPLHF	TGCGCCAGCAGTGAGGACTTAAATTCACCCCTCCACTTT
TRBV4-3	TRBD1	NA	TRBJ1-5	CASSQDAPGTGNQPQHF	TGCGCCAGCAGCCAAGATGCGCCCGGGACAGGGAATCAGCCCCAGCATTTT
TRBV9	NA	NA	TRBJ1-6	CASSLTDNNSPLHF	TGTGCCAGCAGCTTGACCGACAATAATTCACCCCTCCACTTT
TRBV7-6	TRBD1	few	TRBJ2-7	CASSLVVGGQTYEQYF	TGTGCCAGCAGCTTAGTGGTAGGGGGCCAAACCTACGAGCAGTACTTC
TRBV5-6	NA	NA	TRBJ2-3	CASGPGITDTQYF	TGTGCCAGCGGCCCGGGGATTACAGATACGCAGTATTTT
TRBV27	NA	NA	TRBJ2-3	CASSLTPGIFTDTQYF	TGTGCCAGCAGTTTAACCCCGGGGATTTTCACAGATACGCAGTATTTT
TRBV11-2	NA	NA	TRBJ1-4	CASSLDGGGKLFF	TGTGCCAGCAGCTTAGATGGGGGGGGCAAACTGTTTTTT
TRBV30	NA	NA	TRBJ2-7	CAWSRGTASYEQYF	TGTGCCTGGAGTCGGGGGACGGCATCCTACGAGCAGTACTTC
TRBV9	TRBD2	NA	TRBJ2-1	CASSRAGAYNEQFF	TGTGCCAGCAGCCGAGCGGGAGCGTATAATGAGCAGTTCTTC
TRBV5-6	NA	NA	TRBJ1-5	CASSLADRGNQPQHF	TGTGCCAGCAGCTTGGCGGACAGAGGCAATCAGCCCCAGCATTTT
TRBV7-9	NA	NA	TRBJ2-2	CASSLAQTGWTGELFF	TGTGCCAGCAGCTTAGCGCAAACAGGGTGGACCGGGGAGCTGTTTTTT